The clone carrying this TCR beta chain was seen a handful of times. TCR beta CDR3 region amplification was performed from RNA transcripts. Initially, a first-round RT-PCR of the TCR CDR3 employed the HTBI primer set. TCRdb used MiXCR to reprocess the multiplex PCR reads, holding one entry per CDR3 protein. The repertoire includes hundreds of thousands of distinct CDR3 sequences, roughly 25% of them detected once, and about 70% sits in the top ten. Graves' hyperthyroidism is called stable when ophthalmopathy does not progress within 18 months. This specimen belongs to a study of T cells in Graves' hyperthyroidism and ophthalmopathy. The CDR3 loop spans 14 amino acids. Looked up from germline, CDR1 is ENHRY and CDR2 is SYGVKD. Trimming stripped 1 base from V and 1 base from J, with 4 bases between.

This clonotype originated in a man aged 50 to 60 with Graves' hyperthyroidism. V is TRBV10-3 and J is TRBJ2-2; no definite D call. The sample consisted of blood. Written as DNA, the CDR3 is TGTGCCATCAGTGAGTTCAGGAACACCGGGGAGCTGTTTTTT. This encodes CAISEFRNTGELFF.